This T cell receptor (beta chain) is from a study of T-cell memory formation after mild COVID-19. Each CDR3 protein gets one entry after TCRdb re-called the 5' RACE reads with MiXCR. This sample has 100,000 to 150,000 distinct CDR3 sequences, with about 6% found just once. Germline lookup yields CDR1 SGDLS and CDR2 YYNGEE. V lost 4 bases to trimming and J lost 8 bases; unmatched junction nucleotides: 8. This CDR3 region has 14 residues. Study-wide findings and caveats: Later expanders leaned CD4+, whereas day 15 to 85 contracting clones were balanced CD4/CD8. There were some responding clones in pre-infection memory, which suggested that cross-reactive memory had joined.

This clonotype came up a few times. The antigen remains unidentified. This chain joins TRBV9 and TRBJ1-5; the match to TRBD1 covers 8 bases. This receptor was taken from an adult woman who had mild COVID-19 (a few samples of this study predate the infection). Cell type and time point are not known. The sequencing input was PBMCs or a T cell subset sorted from them (not recorded which). The CDR3 is CASSPGQGSKPQHF. The CDR3, as DNA: TGTGCCAGCAGCCCAGGACAGGGTTCGAAGCCCCAGCATTTT.